The TCR beta chain under discussion was sequenced for a study of blood T cell repertoires in COVID-19. Germline-derived CDR1 and CDR2 are SGDLS and YYNGEE. This CDR3 has 15 residues. J lost 1 base, V lost 4 bases, and 6 bases had no gene match. The protocol was immunoSEQ multiplex PCR, while the TCRdb copy is restricted to in-frame clones and leaves out a portion. The table shows 150,000 to 200,000 clones, with 70% to 90% occurring only once. The origin of this receptor is a man aged 40-49 years who had recovered from COVID-19. The material sequenced was PBMCs or T cells enriched from blood (not recorded which). This chain uses TRBV9 with TRBJ2-5; 8 bases map to TRBD2. The CDR3 loop reads CASSPSRGVQETQYF. CDR3 bases: TGTGCCAGCAGCCCGTCGCGGGGGGTCCAAGAGACCCAGTACTTC.